This T cell receptor beta chain was sequenced during a study of tumor and adjacent non-tumor tissue in lung cancer. Findings and caveats of the study: Higher tumor TCR diversity was associated with shorter survival.

Per the germline V gene, CDR1 is MNHNY and CDR2 is SVGAGI (reference sequence). Trimming shortened V by 0 bases and J by 9 bases, and 14 bases separated the two germline ends. This CDR3 contains 15 residues. The template was RNA from unsorted bulk tissue. The normal lung tissue was taken more than 3 cm from the tumor edge. Three rounds of nested PCR, following a modified ARM-PCR protocol, produced the TCRbeta library. MiXCR was run by TCRdb on the multiplex PCR reads, yielding one entry per CDR3 protein. This sample has approximately 90,000 distinct CDR3 sequences; about 77% occur once, and the top ten carry just over 20%. On this clonotype: Its antigen is not known.

The sequence derives from a woman in her forties or fifties with non-small cell lung cancer. What was sequenced was distant non-tumor lung tissue. The chain joins TRBV6-6 to TRBJ1-4, with D possibly matching TRBD1 (6 bases). The CDR3 is CASSYSGRQGQKLFF. The DNA of the CDR3 is TGTGCCAGCAGTTACTCGGGCCGGCAGGGGCAAAAACTGTTTTTT.